This T cell receptor beta chain was documented in a study of T cells in Graves' hyperthyroidism and ophthalmopathy. V dropped 3 bases and J dropped 4; count of bases not matched to a gene: 8. In germline, CDR1 is MGHRA, CDR2 YSYEKL. This CDR3 is built from 16 residues. Amplified regions were TCR beta CDR3 sequences from RNA transcripts. First-round RT-PCR of the TCR CDR3 relied on the HTBI primer set. TCRdb independently ran MiXCR on the multiplex PCR reads; one entry per CDR3 protein. Here the sample spans about 400,000 distinct CDR3 sequences, 11% to 15% being singletons. The chain employs TRBV4-1 and TRBJ2-7; TRBD1 aligns across 11 bases. The sequencing sample was made of blood. The TCR was taken from a man in his fifties with Graves' ophthalmopathy. CDR3 coding DNA: TGCGCCAGCAGCCAGTATGGACAGGGGGCGTTTTACGAGCAGTACTTC. Protein product: CASSQYGQGAFYEQYF.